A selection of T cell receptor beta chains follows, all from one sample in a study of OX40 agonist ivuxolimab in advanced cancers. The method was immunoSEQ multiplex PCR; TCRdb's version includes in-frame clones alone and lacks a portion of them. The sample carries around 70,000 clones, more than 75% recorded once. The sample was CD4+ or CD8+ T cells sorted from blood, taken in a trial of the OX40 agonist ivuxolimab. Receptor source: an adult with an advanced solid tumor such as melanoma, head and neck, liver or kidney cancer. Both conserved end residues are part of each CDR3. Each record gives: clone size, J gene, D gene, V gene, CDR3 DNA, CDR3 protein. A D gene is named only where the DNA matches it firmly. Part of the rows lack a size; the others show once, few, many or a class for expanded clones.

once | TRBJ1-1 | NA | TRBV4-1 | TGCGCCAGCAGCCAAGATGAACGGATTAACACTGAAGCTTTCTTT | CASSQDERINTEAFF
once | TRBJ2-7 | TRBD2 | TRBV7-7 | TGTGCTAGCAGCTTAGCATGGGGGGGTGAGCAGTACTTC | CASSLAWGGEQYF
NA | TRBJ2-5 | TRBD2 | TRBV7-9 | TGTGCCAGCAGCTCCTCGGGGGGGGAGACCCAGTACTTC | CASSSSGGETQYF
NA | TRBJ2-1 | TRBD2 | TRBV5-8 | TGTGCCAGCAACCCCGGGAGACTAGCGGACTACAATGAGCAGTTCTTC | CASNPGRLADYNEQFF
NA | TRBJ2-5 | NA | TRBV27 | TGTGCCAGCAGTTTAGAGCCGAGGGGGAGGACCCAGTACTTC | CASSLEPRGRTQYF
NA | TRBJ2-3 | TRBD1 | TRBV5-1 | TGCGCCAGCAGCTTGGGGCCGGGACAGAGCACAGATACGCAGTATTTT | CASSLGPGQSTDTQYF
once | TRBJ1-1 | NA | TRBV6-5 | TGTGCCACCCGGTGGGGGGGGAACACTGAAGCTTTCTTT | CATRWGGNTEAFF
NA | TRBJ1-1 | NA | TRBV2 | TGTGCTTTAACTCAAACGGGGAACACTGAAGCTTTCTTT | CALTQTGNTEAFF
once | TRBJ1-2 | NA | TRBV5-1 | TGCGCCAGCAGCCCGGGTTCTAACTATGGCTACACCTTC | CASSPGSNYGYTF
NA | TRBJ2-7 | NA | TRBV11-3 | TGTGCCAGCAGCTTAGGCCAGGACTCATCTGAGGAGCAGTACTTC | CASSLGQDSSEEQYF
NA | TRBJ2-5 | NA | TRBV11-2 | TGTGCCAGCAGCGCCCCAGGGGAGCAGACCCAGTACTTC | CASSAPGEQTQYF
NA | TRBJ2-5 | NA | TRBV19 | TGTGCCAGTAGTACCTTAGCGGTTCAAGAGACCCAGTACTTC | CASSTLAVQETQYF
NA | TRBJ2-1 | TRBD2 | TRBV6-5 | TGTGCCAGCAGTTCGCCTAGCGGGTACAATGAGCAGTTCTTC | CASSSPSGYNEQFF
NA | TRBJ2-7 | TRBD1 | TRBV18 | TGTGCCAGCTCACCACCGAAGGGGGCTGGCTACGAGCAGTACTTC | CASSPPKGAGYEQYF
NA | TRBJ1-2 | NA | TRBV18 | TGTGCCAGCTCACCGTCGGGGCCCCCCGGAGGCTACACCTTC | CASSPSGPPGGYTF
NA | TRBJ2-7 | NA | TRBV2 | TGTGCCAGCATCGCACGGAGATCCTACGAGCAGTACTTC | CASIARRSYEQYF
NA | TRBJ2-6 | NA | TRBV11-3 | TGTGCCAGCAGCTTAGATCCCCAGGGAGGCCTCGCTGGGGCCAACGTCCTGACTTTC | CASSLDPQGGLAGANVLTF
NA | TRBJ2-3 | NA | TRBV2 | TGTGCCAGCAGCCCGGGGACCACAGGGGATACGCAGTATTTT | CASSPGTTGDTQYF
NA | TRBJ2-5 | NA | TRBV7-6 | TGTGCCAGCAGCTTAGTTGTGAAAGAGACCCAGTACTTC | CASSLVVKETQYF
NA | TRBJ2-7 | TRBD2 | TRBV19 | TGTGCCAGTAGACGAAAACTAGCGGGAGGTTACGAGCAGTACTTC | CASRRKLAGGYEQYF
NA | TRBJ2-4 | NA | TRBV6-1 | TGTGCCAGCAGTGTGGACTTTTTACCCGCCAAAAACATTCAGTACTTC | CASSVDFLPAKNIQYF
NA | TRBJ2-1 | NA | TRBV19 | TGTGCCAGTAGTGAATCGGACAACTACAATGAGCAGTTCTTC | CASSESDNYNEQFF
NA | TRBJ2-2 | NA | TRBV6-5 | TGTGCCAGCAGTTACGGGCCGAACACCGGGGAGCTGTTTTTT | CASSYGPNTGELFF
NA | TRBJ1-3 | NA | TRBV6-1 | TGTGCCATCTTGTTTGGGAGCTCTGGAAACACCATATATTTT | CAILFGSSGNTIYF
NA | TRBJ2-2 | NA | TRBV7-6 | TGTGCCAGCAGCCCCCGGAGGGCGGGCACCGGGGAGCTGTTTTTT | CASSPRRAGTGELFF
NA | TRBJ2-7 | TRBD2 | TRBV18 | TGTGCCAGCTCACCGCTTTTAGCGGGGGACTACGAGCAGTACTTC | CASSPLLAGDYEQYF
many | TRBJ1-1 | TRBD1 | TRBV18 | TGTGCCAGCTCCCACAAGACCTCCGGGACAGGTCACTTCGCTTTCTTT | CASSHKTSGTGHFAFF
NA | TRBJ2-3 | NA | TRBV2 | TGTGCCAGCAGTCCACAGAGCGGTATCACAGATACGCAGTATTTT | CASSPQSGITDTQYF
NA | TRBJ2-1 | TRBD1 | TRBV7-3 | TGTGCCAGCAGCCCCACCGGGACAGACGGTGAGCAGTTCTTC | CASSPTGTDGEQFF
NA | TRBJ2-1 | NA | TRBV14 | TGTGCCAGCAGCCGCGGGTACTCCTACAATGAGCAGTTCTTC | CASSRGYSYNEQFF
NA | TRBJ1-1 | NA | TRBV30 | TGTGCCTGGAGAGAGGCGCGGAACACTGAAGCTTTCTTT | CAWREARNTEAFF
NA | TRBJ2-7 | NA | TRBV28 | TGTGCCAGCAGTTTAACCCAGGGTGCGGGGAGACCCTCCGTCTTC | CASSLTQGAGRPSVF